These 12 T cell receptor beta chains share one sample of origin, sequenced in a study of T cell changes during pregnancy in multiple sclerosis. Profiling relied on immunoSEQ multiplex PCR, and the TCRdb table lists in-frame clones only, not all of them. The top ten clones hold less than 3% of a sample with fewer than 85,000 clones, 85% to 95% of them seen once. This sample comprised peripheral blood, obtained in the third trimester of pregnancy. The receptors originated from a female donor in good health, enrolled as a control in a pregnancy study.

The V gene is TRBV5-1, the J gene TRBJ2-3, with 11 nucleotides matching TRBD2. CDR1 is SGHRS and CDR2 is YFSETQ in the germline V gene. The CDR3 extends over 18 amino acids. V shed 0 bases and J 1 base; nucleotides not matched to a gene: 7. The CDR3 bases are TGCGCCAGCAGCTTGGGATTAGCGGGGGGGCTGGGCACAGATACGCAGTATTTT. The encoded protein is CASSLGLAGGLGTDTQYF.

This chain joins TRBV6-5 and TRBJ2-3; TRBD2 might be the D (6 bases). There are 11 residues in the CDR3. CDR1 MNHEY and CDR2 SVGAGI come from the germline V gene. Trimming shortened V by 7 bases and J by 11 bases, and 13 bases separated the two germline ends. The CDR3 protein is CASTDSGLQYF. The DNA for the CDR3 is TGTGCCAGCACCGATAGCGGTTTGCAGTATTTT.

The gene calls are TRBV11-3 and TRBJ2-2, with D possibly TRBD1 on 5 matching bases. The V gene lost 5 bases and the J gene lost 8 bases, with 18 bases spanning the gap. Germline V gives CDR1 SGHNT, CDR2 YENEEA. CDR3 length: 15 residues. CDR3 sequence reads: CASSPYTGYGGELFF. CDR3 bases: TGTGCCAGCAGCCCTTATACAGGCTACGGAGGGGAGCTGTTTTTT.

This sequence joins TRBV9 and TRBJ1-3; a possible D gene is TRBD1 (6 bases). Germline V CDR1 and CDR2: SGDLS, YYNGEE. This CDR3 spans 15 amino acids. V lost 4 bases to trimming and J lost 2 bases, with 13 bases between them. CDR3 in amino acids: CASSPHRVTGNTIYF. CDR3 bases: TGTGCCAGCAGCCCACACAGGGTCACTGGAAACACCATATATTTT.

The rearrangement links TRBV19 to TRBJ1-4, with 12 bases matching TRBD1. CDR3 length: 14 amino acids. With 9 bases clipped from V and 11 bases from J, the junction kept 10 bases outside the gene matches. Germline V gene data show CDR1 as LNHDA and CDR2 as SQIVND (reference sequence). The CDR3 reads CASTPGQGAVKLFF. The CDR3 bases are TGTGCCAGCACTCCGGGACAGGGGGCTGTGAAACTGTTTTTT. Together with reference TRBV19 and TRBJ1-4, the CDR3 gives the full variable domain: DGGITQSPKYLFRKEGQNVTLSCEQNLNHDAMYWYRQDPGQGLRLIYYSQIVNDFQKGDIAEGYSVSREKKESFPLTVTSAQKNPTAFYLCASTPGQGAVKLFFGSGTQLSVL.

The chain couples TRBV27 to TRBJ1-2, with 10 nucleotides matching TRBD1. Germline V gene data show CDR1 as MNHEY and CDR2 as SMNVEV (reference sequence). V lost 6 bases and J lost 4; bases outside the gene matches: 11. The CDR3 is 16 residues long. CDR3 in amino acids: CASRGWGQGIIYGYTF. The DNA for the CDR3 is TGTGCCAGCAGGGGCTGGGGACAGGGGATTATCTATGGCTACACCTTC.

CDR3 bases: TGTGCCAGCAGCTTCGAAAGAACAGGGTTTGGCTATGGCTACACCTTC. Amino acid sequence: CASSFERTGFGYGYTF. The V gene is TRBV7-9, the J gene TRBJ1-2, with D perhaps matching TRBD1 (6 bases). V was shortened by 3 bases and J by 4 bases, with 18 bases between the two germline ends. Germline CDR1 reads SEHNR; CDR2 reads FQNEAQ (reference sequence). The CDR3 extends over 16 amino acids. Using reference TRBV7-9 and TRBJ1-2 for the parts outside the CDR3, the full variable domain is DTGVSQNPRHKITKRGQNVTFRCDPISEHNRLYWYRQTLGQGPEFLTYFQNEAQLEKSRLLSDRFSAERPKGSFSTLEIQRTEQGDSAMYLCASSFERTGFGYGYTFGSGTRLTVV.

The V and J genes are TRBV5-1 and TRBJ2-5, with TRBD2 identical over 13 bases. Germline V lookup: CDR1 SGHRS, CDR2 YFSETQ. J lost 5 bases, V lost 4 bases, and 11 bases had no gene match. The CDR3 is 17 amino acids. DNA for the CDR3: TGCGCCAGCAGCCTTTACGGGACTAGCGGGGCCGGGGAGACCCAGTACTTC. The encoded protein is CASSLYGTSGAGETQYF.

V and J are TRBV10-2 and TRBJ2-1, with 10 bases fitting TRBD2. The CDR3 has 18 amino acids. CDR1 and CDR2 from the germline V gene are WSHSY and SAAADI. V lost 0 bases, J lost 2 bases, and 7 bases stayed unmatched. CDR3 bases: TGCGCCAGCAGTGAGTCCGGGTGGGGGACTAGCGCCTACAATGAGCAGTTCTTC. Translating it yields CASSESGWGTSAYNEQFF.

In this sample, this clone turned up a few times. Here the CDR3 DNA reads TGTGCCACTCTCCAGGGGACAGGGGTCAATCAGCCCCAGCATTTT. It yields the protein CATLQGTGVNQPQHF. The rearrangement links TRBV19 to TRBJ1-5; TRBD1 matches 10 bases. Per the germline V gene, CDR1 is LNHDA and CDR2 is SQIVND (reference sequence). This CDR3 contains 15 residues. V gave up 10 bases and J gave up 3 bases; unmatched junction bases: 9.

The J gene is TRBJ2-1, the V gene TRBV9, with TRBD2 matching 13 bases. CDR3 length equals 17 residues. V lost 0 bases to trimming and J lost 8 bases; unmatched junction nucleotides: 8. Per the germline V gene, CDR1 is SGDLS and CDR2 is YYNGEE. The CDR3 DNA follows: TGTGCCAGCAGCGTAGTTACTAGCGGGAGGGCTCGGGATGAGCAGTTCTTC. It specifies CASSVVTSGRARDEQFF.

This clone appeared once. This chain links TRBV30 with TRBJ2-1, with a tentative D call TRBD2 (6 bases). Germline CDR1 reads GTSNPN; CDR2 reads SVGIG (reference sequence). Trimming removed 1 base from V and 6 bases from J, with 16 bases in between. CDR3 length equals 15 residues. In DNA form, the CDR3 reads TGTGCCTGGAGTGGTGGGGGGTCGGGAGCCAATGAGCAGTTCTTC. Its translation is CAWSGGGSGANEQFF.